Listed here are 8 T cell receptor beta chains from one sample, sequenced in a study of tumor and adjacent non-tumor tissue in lung cancer. Three rounds of nested PCR, following a modified ARM-PCR protocol, produced the TCRbeta library. In TCRdb, the multiplex PCR reads were re-called with MiXCR into one record per CDR3 protein. The profile shows tens of thousands of distinct CDR3 sequences, roughly 80% of them singletons. RNA was extracted from bulk tissue without any cell sorting. Sequenced: lung tumor tissue. The receptors were gathered from a woman aged 45-65 years with non-small cell lung cancer.

Comments on this clonotype: A much larger clonotype is one base distant, so this may be a read error. J is TRBJ1-1 and V is TRBV28; D perhaps matches TRBD1 (5 bases). The length of the CDR3 is 14 residues. Trimming pared 1 base from V and 3 bases from J, leaving 9 bases between. Germline V lookup: CDR1 MDHEN, CDR2 SYDVKM. CDR3 sequence (DNA): TGTGCCAGCAGTTTATTAGGGGTGGACACTGAAGCTTTCTTT. Translating it yields CASSLLGVDTEAFF. Full variable domain (rest looked up from reference TRBV28 and TRBJ1-1): DVKVTQSSRYLVKRTGEKVFLECVQDMDHENMFWYRQDPGLGLRLIYFSYDVKMKEKGDIPEGYSVSREKKERFSLILESASTNQTSMYLCASSLLGVDTEAFFGQGTRLTVV.

This chain uses TRBV5-5 with TRBJ1-5; possibly TRBD1 for D (5 bases). Trimming removed 2 bases at V and 12 bases at J, with 21 bases between. The germline gives CDR1 SGHKS, CDR2 YYEKEE (reference sequence). CDR3 length equals 15 residues. CDR3 region: CASSFLSGAVWLQHF. In DNA form, the CDR3 reads TGTGCCAGCAGCTTCCTCTCTGGGGCCGTCTGGCTCCAGCATTTT.

Of note for this clonotype: Relative to the germline gene, one junction end is altered; a read error may explain this. The V gene is TRBV6-1, the J gene TRBJ2-1, with 7 bases aligning to TRBD2. This CDR3 contains 13 residues. Germline V gives CDR1 MNHNS, CDR2 SASEGT. The CDR3 DNA reads as TGTGCCAGCTGTGGCGGGAGAAACAATAAGCAGTTCTTC. This gives the protein CASCGGRNNKQFF.

This clonotype is categorized as medium-sized. The chain is built from TRBV12-3 or TRBV12-4 and TRBJ2-7; D is possibly TRBD2 (6 bases). CDR3 length: 12 residues. Trimming shortened V by 5 bases and J by 1 base, and 6 bases separated the two germline ends. CDR3 DNA sequence: TGTGCCAGCAGTCGGGGGTCCTACGAGCAGTACTTC. It codes for CASSRGSYEQYF.

Comments on this clonotype: One end of the junction varies from germline; a read error may be responsible. The CDR3 is CASSLSVRENIIYF. CDR3 nucleotide sequence: TGTGCCAGCAGTTTATCCGTCAGGGAAAACATCATATATTTT. The chain carries TRBV12-3 or TRBV12-4 and TRBJ1-3; weak D call: TRBD1 (5 bases). The CDR3 is 14 amino acids.

Comment on this clonotype: This is likely a read error, given that the CDR3 carries no conserved phenylalanine or tryptophan at its end. The chain couples TRBV10-2 to TRBJ2-7; D possibly matches TRBD1 or TRBD2 (5 bases each). CDR3 length equals 11 residues. Germline V gene sequence: CDR1 WSHSY, CDR2 SAAADI. V was pared by 8 bases and J by 5 bases, with 10 bases between. This CDR3 reads CASGGGNEQYY. DNA of the CDR3: TGCGCCAGCGGTGGGGGTAACGAGCAGTACTAC.

Of note for this clonotype: Relative to the germline gene, one junction end is altered; a read error may explain this. The chain joins TRBV11-3 to TRBJ2-7; perhaps TRBD2 as D (6 bases). The CDR3 runs 13 residues. Germline V gives CDR1 SGHNT, CDR2 YENEEA. In DNA, the CDR3 is TGTGCCAGCAACTTGAGGAGGGGATACGAGCAGTACTTT. Residues: CASNLRRGYEQYF.

In its sample, this clonotype was seen once. A much bigger clone sits one base away, suggesting this may be a read error. The chain uses TRBV5-1 and TRBJ2-1, with TRBD2 as a possible D gene (5 bases). The CDR3 covers 15 residues. The germline gives CDR1 SGHRS, CDR2 YFSETQ. V was clipped by 2 bases and J by 6 bases, with 15 bases between them. CDR3 bases: TGCGCCAGCAGCTTCCTTAGCTGGAGGCCCAATGAGCAGTTCTTC. It specifies CASSFLSWRPNEQFF.